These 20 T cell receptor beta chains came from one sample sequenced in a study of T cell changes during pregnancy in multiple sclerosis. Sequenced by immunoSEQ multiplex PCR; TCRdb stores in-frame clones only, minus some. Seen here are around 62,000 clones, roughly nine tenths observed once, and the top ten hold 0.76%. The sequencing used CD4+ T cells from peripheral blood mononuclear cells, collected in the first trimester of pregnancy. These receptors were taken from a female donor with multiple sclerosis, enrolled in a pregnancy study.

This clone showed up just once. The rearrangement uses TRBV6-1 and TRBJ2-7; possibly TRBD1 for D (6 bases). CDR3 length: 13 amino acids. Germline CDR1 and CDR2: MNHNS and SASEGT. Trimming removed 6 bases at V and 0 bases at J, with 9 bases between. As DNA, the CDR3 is TGTGCCAGCAGCAGGGGCTACTCCTACGAGCAGTACTTC. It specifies CASSRGYSYEQYF.

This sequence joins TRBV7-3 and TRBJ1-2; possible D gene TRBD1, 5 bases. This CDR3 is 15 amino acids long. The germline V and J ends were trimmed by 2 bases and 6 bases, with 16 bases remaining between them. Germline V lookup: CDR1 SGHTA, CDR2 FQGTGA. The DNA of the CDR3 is TGTGCCAGCAGCTTAGGGAGGGGCGAGAGCGATGGCTACACCTTC. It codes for CASSLGRGESDGYTF. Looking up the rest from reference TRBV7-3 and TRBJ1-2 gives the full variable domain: GAGVSQTPSNKVTEKGKYVELRCDPISGHTALYWYRQSLGQGPEFLIYFQGTGAADDSGLPNDRFFAVRPEGSVSTLKIQRTERGDSAVYLCASSLGRGESDGYTFGSGTRLTVV.

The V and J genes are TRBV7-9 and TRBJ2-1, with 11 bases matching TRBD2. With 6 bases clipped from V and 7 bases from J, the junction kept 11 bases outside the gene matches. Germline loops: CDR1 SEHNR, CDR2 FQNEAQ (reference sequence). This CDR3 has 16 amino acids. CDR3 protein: CASRYPGLAGGNEQFF. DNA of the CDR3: TGTGCCAGCAGATACCCCGGGCTAGCGGGGGGAAATGAGCAGTTCTTC.

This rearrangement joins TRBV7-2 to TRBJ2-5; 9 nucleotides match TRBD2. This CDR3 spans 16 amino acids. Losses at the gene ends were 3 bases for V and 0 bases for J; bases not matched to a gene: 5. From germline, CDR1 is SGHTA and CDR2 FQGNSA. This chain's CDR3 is CASSFIGTSYQETQYF. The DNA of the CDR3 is TGTGCCAGCAGCTTTATAGGGACTAGCTACCAAGAGACCCAGTACTTC. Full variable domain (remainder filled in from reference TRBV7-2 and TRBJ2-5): GAGVSQSPSNKVTEKGKDVELRCDPISGHTALYWYRQSLGQGLEFLIYFQGNSAPDKSGLPSDRFSAERTGGSVSTLTIQRTQQEDSAVYLCASSFIGTSYQETQYFGPGTRLLVL.

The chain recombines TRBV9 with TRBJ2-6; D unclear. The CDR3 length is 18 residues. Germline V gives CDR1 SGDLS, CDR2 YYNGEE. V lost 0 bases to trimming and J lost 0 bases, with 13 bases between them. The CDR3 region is CASSVGGGLSSGANVLTF. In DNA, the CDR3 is TGTGCCAGCAGCGTAGGCGGCGGTCTCAGCTCTGGGGCCAACGTCCTGACTTTC. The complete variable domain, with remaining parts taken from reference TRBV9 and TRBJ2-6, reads DSGVTQTPKHLITATGQRVTLRCSPRSGDLSVYWYQQSLDQGLQFLIQYYNGEERAKGNILERFSAQQFPDLHSELNLSSLELGDSALYFCASSVGGGLSSGANVLTFGAGSRLTVL.

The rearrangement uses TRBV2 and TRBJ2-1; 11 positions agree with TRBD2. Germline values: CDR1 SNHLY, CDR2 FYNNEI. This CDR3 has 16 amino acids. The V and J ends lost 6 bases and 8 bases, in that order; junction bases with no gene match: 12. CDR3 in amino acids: CASSRRASGGRDEQFF. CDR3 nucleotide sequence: TGTGCCAGCAGCCGGCGGGCTAGCGGGGGGAGGGATGAGCAGTTCTTC.

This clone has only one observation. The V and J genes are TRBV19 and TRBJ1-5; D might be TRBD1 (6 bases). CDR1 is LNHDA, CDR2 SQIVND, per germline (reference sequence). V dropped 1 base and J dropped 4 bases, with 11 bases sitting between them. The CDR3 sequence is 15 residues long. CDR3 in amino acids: CASSIAGALNQPQHF. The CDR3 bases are TGTGCCAGTAGTATAGCAGGGGCTCTGAATCAGCCCCAGCATTTT.

In nucleotides, the CDR3 is TGTGCCAGCAGCCCTCACCTTCCCCTAGGCGCTGAAGCTTTCTTT. Its translation is CASSPHLPLGAEAFF. The rearrangement joins TRBV9 to TRBJ1-1; D not resolved. Trimming left V 4 bases short and J 6 bases short, with 19 bases between. Germline-derived CDR1 and CDR2 are SGDLS and YYNGEE. This CDR3 region has 15 residues. The complete variable domain, with remaining parts taken from reference TRBV9 and TRBJ1-1, reads DSGVTQTPKHLITATGQRVTLRCSPRSGDLSVYWYQQSLDQGLQFLIQYYNGEERAKGNILERFSAQQFPDLHSELNLSSLELGDSALYFCASSPHLPLGAEAFFGQGTRLTVV.

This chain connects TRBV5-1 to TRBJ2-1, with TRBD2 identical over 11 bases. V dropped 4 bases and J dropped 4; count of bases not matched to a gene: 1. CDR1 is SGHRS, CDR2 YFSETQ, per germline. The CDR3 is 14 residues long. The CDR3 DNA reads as TGCGCCAGCAGCCGGACTAGCGGGTACAATGAGCAGTTCTTC. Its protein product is CASSRTSGYNEQFF. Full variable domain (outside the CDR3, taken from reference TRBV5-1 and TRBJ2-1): KAGVTQTPRYLIKTRGQQVTLSCSPISGHRSVSWYQQTPGQGLQFLFEYFSETQRNKGNFPGRFSGRQFSNSRSEMNVSTLELGDSALYLCASSRTSGYNEQFFGPGTRLTVL.

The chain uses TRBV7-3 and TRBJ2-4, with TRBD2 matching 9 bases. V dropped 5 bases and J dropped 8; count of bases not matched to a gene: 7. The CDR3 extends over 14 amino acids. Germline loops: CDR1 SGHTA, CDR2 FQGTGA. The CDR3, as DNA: TGTGCCAGCAGCGTCGCGGGAGGGGGGGACATTCAGTACTTC. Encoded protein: CASSVAGGGDIQYF. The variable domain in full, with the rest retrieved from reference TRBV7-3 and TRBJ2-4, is GAGVSQTPSNKVTEKGKYVELRCDPISGHTALYWYRQSLGQGPEFLIYFQGTGAADDSGLPNDRFFAVRPEGSVSTLKIQRTERGDSAVYLCASSVAGGGDIQYFGAGTRLSVL.

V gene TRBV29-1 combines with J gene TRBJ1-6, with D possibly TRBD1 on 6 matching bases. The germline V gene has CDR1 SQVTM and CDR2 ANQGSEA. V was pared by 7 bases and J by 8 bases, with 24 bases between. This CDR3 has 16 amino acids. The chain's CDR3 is CSAAEGGGPGDSPLHF. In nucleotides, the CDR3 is TGCAGCGCCGCCGAGGGGGGGGGCCCGGGGGATTCACCCCTCCACTTT.

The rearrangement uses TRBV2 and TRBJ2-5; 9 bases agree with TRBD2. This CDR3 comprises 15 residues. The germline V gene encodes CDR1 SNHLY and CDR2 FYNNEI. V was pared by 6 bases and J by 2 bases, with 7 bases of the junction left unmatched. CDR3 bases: TGTGCCAGCAGATTAGCGGGGGTACCTCAAGAGACCCAGTACTTC. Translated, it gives CASRLAGVPQETQYF.

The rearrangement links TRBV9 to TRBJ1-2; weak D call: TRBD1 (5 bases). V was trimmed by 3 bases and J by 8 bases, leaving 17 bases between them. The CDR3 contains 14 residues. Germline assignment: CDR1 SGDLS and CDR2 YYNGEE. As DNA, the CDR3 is TGTGCCAGCAGCGCATACCCGGGACTAAAAGGCTACACCTTC. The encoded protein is CASSAYPGLKGYTF.

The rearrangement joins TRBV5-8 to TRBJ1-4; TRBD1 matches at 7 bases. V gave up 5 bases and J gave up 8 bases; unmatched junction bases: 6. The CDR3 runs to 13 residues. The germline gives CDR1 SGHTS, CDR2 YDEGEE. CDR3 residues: CASRVTGPEKLFF. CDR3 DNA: TGTGCCAGCAGGGTGACAGGGCCCGAAAAACTGTTTTTT.

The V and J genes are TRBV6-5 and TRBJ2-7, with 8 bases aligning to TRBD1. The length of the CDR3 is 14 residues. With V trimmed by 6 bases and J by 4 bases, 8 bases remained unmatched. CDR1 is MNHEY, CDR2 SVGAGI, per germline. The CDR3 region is CASSRQGISYEQYF. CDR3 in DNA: TGTGCCAGCAGCCGACAGGGGATCTCGTACGAGCAGTACTTC.

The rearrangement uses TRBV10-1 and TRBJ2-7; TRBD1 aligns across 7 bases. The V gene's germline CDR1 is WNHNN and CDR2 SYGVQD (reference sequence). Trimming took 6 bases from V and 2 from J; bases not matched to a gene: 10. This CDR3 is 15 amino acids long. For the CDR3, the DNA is TGCGCCAGCAGAGAACCCCGGGACAGCCCCTACGAGCAGTACTTC. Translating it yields CASREPRDSPYEQYF.

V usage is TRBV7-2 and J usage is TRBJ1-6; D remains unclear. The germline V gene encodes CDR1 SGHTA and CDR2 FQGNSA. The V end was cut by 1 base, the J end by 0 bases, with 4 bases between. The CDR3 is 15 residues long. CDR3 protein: CASSLGSSYNSPLHF. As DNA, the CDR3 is TGTGCCAGCAGCTTAGGGAGCTCCTATAATTCACCCCTCCACTTT.

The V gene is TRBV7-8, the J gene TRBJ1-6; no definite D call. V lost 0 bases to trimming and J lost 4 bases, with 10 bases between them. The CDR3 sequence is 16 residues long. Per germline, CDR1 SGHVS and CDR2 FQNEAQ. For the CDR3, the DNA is TGTGCCAGCAGCTTAGCGCTAACAGCTTATAATTCACCCCTCCACTTT. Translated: CASSLALTAYNSPLHF.

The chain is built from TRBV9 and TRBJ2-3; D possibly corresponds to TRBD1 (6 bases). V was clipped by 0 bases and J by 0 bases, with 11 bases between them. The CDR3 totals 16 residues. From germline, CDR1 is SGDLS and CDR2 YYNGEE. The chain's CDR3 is CASSVASGQSTDTQYF. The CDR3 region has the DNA TGTGCCAGCAGCGTAGCTTCCGGACAGAGCACAGATACGCAGTATTTT. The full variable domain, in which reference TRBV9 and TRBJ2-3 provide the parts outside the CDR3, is DSGVTQTPKHLITATGQRVTLRCSPRSGDLSVYWYQQSLDQGLQFLIQYYNGEERAKGNILERFSAQQFPDLHSELNLSSLELGDSALYFCASSVASGQSTDTQYFGPGTRLTVL.

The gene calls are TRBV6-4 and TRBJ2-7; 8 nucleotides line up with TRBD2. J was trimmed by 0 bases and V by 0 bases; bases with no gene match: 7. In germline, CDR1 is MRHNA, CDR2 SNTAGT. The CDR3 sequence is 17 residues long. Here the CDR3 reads CASSDSGAGGYSYEQYF. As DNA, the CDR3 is TGTGCCAGCAGTGACTCGGGGGCGGGGGGCTACTCCTACGAGCAGTACTTC.